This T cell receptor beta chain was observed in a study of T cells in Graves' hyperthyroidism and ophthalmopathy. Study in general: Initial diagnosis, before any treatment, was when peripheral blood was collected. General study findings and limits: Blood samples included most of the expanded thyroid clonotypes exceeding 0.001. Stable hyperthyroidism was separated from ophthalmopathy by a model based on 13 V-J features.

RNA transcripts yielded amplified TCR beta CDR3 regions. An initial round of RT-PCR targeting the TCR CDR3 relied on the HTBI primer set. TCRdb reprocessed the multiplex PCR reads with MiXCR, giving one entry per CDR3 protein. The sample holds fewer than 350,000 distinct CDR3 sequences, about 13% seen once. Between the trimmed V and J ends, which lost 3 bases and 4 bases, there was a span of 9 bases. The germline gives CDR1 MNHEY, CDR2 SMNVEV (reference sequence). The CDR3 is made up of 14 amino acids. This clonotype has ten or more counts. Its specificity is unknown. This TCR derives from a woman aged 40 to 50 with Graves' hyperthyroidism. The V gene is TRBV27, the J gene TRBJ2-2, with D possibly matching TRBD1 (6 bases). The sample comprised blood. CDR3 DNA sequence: TGTGCCAGCAGTTTGGGGGCCTCCACCGGGGAGCTGTTTTTT. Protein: CASSLGASTGELFF.